The 6 T cell receptor beta chains in this list originate from one sample, sequenced in a study of beta chain features in type 1 diabetes. Study-level results: In all four CD4+ subsets, TCRB CDR3 length was significantly, moderately reduced in type 1 diabetes.

Their target antigens are unknown. Sequenced material consisted of expressed TCRB transcripts (all of the isolated RNA was reverse transcribed). Libraries were prepared by immunoSEQ multiplex PCR; TCRdb keeps only in-frame clonotypes and omits some of them. Found here are about 240,000 clones, around 13% of them singletons; the top ten hold 0.019%. Sequences were obtained from naive CD4+ T cells from blood. Receptors originate from a man younger than 45 with type 1 diabetes.

The chain combines TRBV19 with TRBJ1-6; TRBD1 aligns across 7 bases. Germline lookup yields CDR1 LNHDA and CDR2 SQIVND (reference sequence). This CDR3 has 15 residues. V trimming: 6 bases; J trimming: 5 bases; junction bases outside the gene matches: 7. CDR3 DNA: TGTGCCAGTAGGCGAGGGGGCTCGGATAATTCACCCCTCCACTTT. Its protein product is CASRRGGSDNSPLHF.

This clone was counted between two and nine times. The rearrangement links TRBV9 to TRBJ1-3, with D tentatively TRBD1 (6 bases). The CDR3 is made up of 15 amino acids. Germline CDR1 SGDLS, CDR2 YYNGEE. V was pared by 4 bases and J by 2 bases, with 13 bases between. This chain's CDR3 is CASSTRGDTGNTIYF. DNA of the CDR3: TGTGCCAGCAGCACCAGGGGCGACACTGGAAACACCATATATTTT.

This chain joins TRBV29-1 and TRBJ2-5, with D maybe TRBD2 (5 bases). Germline V CDR1 and CDR2: SQVTM, ANQGSEA. This CDR3 has 12 amino acids. With 3 bases removed from V and 4 bases from J, the gap between germline ends came to 9 bases. Written as DNA, the CDR3 is TGCAGCGTTGAGGCGAGGGTAGAGACCCAGTACTTC. It yields the protein CSVEARVETQYF.

The table lists this clone with a few counts. V gene TRBV5-1 combines with J gene TRBJ2-5, with D possibly matching TRBD2 (6 bases). V lost 4 bases and J 0 bases, leaving 19 bases between the germline ends. Germline assignment: CDR1 SGHRS and CDR2 YFSETQ. This CDR3 has 17 amino acids. CDR3 bases: TGCGCCAGCAGCCTCCGGAGGGGCAGAACTTACCAAGAGACCCAGTACTTC. The encoded protein is CASSLRRGRTYQETQYF.

This clone has more than one count but fewer than ten. The chain has TRBV6-5 and TRBJ2-6, with D perhaps matching TRBD2 (5 bases). V was cut by 6 bases and J by 1 base, with 10 bases left in between. This CDR3 spans 15 amino acids. The germline V gene encodes CDR1 MNHEY and CDR2 SVGAGI. The CDR3 region is CASSPPGSGANVLTF. The DNA for the CDR3 is TGTGCCAGCAGCCCCCCGGGGTCTGGGGCCAACGTCCTGACTTTC.

This clone was counted only a few times. This rearrangement joins TRBV20-1 to TRBJ2-7; 8 bases align to TRBD1. Germline assignment: CDR1 DFQATT and CDR2 SNEGSKA (reference sequence). The CDR3 runs to 11 residues. V lost 5 bases, J lost 5 bases, and 2 bases stayed unmatched. CDR3 sequence reads: CSAQGADEQYF. Written as DNA, the CDR3 is TGCAGTGCTCAGGGGGCAGACGAGCAGTACTTC.